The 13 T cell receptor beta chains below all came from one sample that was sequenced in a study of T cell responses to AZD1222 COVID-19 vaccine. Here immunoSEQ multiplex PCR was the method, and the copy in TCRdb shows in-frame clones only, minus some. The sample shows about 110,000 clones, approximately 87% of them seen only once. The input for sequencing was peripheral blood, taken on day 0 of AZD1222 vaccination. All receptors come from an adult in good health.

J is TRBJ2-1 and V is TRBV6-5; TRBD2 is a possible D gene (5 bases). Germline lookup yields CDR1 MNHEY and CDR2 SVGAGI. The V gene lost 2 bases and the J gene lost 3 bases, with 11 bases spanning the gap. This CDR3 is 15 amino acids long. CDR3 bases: TGTGCCAGCAGTTACGAGGGAACGGGCTACAATGAGCAGTTCTTC. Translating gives CASSYEGTGYNEQFF.

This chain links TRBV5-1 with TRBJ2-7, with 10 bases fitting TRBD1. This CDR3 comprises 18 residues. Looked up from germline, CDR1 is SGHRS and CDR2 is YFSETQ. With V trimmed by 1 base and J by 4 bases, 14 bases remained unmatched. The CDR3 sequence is CASSLTLLGPGQGYEQYF. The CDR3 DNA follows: TGCGCCAGCAGCTTGACTCTCTTGGGACCGGGACAGGGGTACGAGCAGTACTTC.

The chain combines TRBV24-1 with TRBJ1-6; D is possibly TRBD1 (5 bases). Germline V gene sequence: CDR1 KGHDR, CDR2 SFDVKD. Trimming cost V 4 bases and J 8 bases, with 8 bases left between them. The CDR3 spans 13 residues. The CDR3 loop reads CATSDRVDSPLHF. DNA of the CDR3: TGTGCCACCAGTGACAGGGTGGATTCACCCCTCCACTTT.

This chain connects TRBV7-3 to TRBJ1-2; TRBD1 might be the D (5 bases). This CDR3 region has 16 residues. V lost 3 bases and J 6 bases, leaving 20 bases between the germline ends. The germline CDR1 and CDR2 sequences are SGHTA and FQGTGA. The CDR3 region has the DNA TGTGCCAGCAGCTTGGGTTTCTTAGGGCCACAGGATGGCTACACCTTC. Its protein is CASSLGFLGPQDGYTF. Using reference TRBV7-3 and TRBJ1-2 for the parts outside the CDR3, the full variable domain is GAGVSQTPSNKVTEKGKYVELRCDPISGHTALYWYRQSLGQGPEFLIYFQGTGAADDSGLPNDRFFAVRPEGSVSTLKIQRTERGDSAVYLCASSLGFLGPQDGYTFGSGTRLTVV.

CDR3 residues: CASSLGGSTGELFF. The CDR3 nucleotides are TGTGCCAGCAGCCTCGGGGGGAGCACCGGGGAGCTGTTTTTT. The chain employs TRBV2 and TRBJ2-2; 7 bases fit TRBD2. V was pared by 6 bases and J by 4 bases, with 5 bases of the junction left unmatched. Germline CDR1 reads SNHLY; CDR2 reads FYNNEI. The CDR3 loop spans 14 amino acids. The whole variable domain, filled in from reference TRBV2 and TRBJ2-2, reads EPEVTQTPSHQVTQMGQEVILRCVPISNHLYFYWYRQILGQKVEFLVSFYNNEISEKSEIFDDQFSVERPDGSNFTLKIRSTKLEDSAMYFCASSLGGSTGELFFGEGSRLTVL.

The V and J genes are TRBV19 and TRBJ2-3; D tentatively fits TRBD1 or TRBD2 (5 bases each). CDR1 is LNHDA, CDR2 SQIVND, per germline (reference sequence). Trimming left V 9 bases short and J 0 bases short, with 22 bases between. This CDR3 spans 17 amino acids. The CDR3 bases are TGTGCCAGCTCCAAAGTGGGGACCAGTCCCAGCACAGATACGCAGTATTTT. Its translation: CASSKVGTSPSTDTQYF.

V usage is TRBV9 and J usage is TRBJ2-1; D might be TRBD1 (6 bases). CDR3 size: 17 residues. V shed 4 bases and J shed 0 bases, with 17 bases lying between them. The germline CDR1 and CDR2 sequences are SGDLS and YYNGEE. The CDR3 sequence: CASSPRTGTSSYNEQFF. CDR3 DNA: TGTGCCAGCAGCCCCCGGACGGGGACAAGCTCCTACAATGAGCAGTTCTTC. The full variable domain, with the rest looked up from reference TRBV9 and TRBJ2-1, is DSGVTQTPKHLITATGQRVTLRCSPRSGDLSVYWYQQSLDQGLQFLIQYYNGEERAKGNILERFSAQQFPDLHSELNLSSLELGDSALYFCASSPRTGTSSYNEQFFGPGTRLTVL.

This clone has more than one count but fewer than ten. The CDR3 reads CATSRDGGTEAFF. Written as DNA, the CDR3 is TGTGCCACCAGCAGAGATGGGGGCACTGAAGCTTTCTTT. V and J are TRBV15 and TRBJ1-1, with D possibly TRBD1 on 5 matching bases. The V and J ends lost 0 bases and 4 bases respectively, with 6 bases between them. Per germline, CDR1 LNHNV and CDR2 YYDKDF (reference sequence). CDR3 size: 13 residues. Based on the CDR3 plus reference TRBV15 and TRBJ1-1, the full variable domain is DAMVIQNPRYQVTQFGKPVTLSCSQTLNHNVMYWYQQKSSQAPKLLFHYYDKDFNNEADTPDNFQSRRPNTSFCFLDIRSPGLGDTAMYLCATSRDGGTEAFFGQGTRLTVV.

CDR3 in amino acids: CASSRDYPYNEQFF. DNA of the CDR3: TGTGCCAGCAGCCGGGACTACCCTTACAATGAGCAGTTCTTC. The rearrangement joins TRBV7-2 to TRBJ2-1; 7 nucleotides align to TRBD2. The CDR3 loop spans 14 amino acids. The germline V gene has CDR1 SGHTA and CDR2 FQGNSA. V trimming: 5 bases; J trimming: 4 bases; junction bases outside the gene matches: 5.

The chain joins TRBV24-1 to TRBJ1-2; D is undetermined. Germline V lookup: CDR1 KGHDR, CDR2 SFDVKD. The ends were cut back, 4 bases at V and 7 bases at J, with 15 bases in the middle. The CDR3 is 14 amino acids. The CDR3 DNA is TGTGCCACCAGTGACCCCAGTCGATCACTTGGCTACACCTTC. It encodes CATSDPSRSLGYTF.

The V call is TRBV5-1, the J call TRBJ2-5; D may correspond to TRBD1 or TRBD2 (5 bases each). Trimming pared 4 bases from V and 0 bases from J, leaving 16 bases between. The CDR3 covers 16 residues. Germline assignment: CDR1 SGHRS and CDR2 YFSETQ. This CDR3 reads CASSRTLDLYQETQYF. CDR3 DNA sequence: TGCGCCAGCAGCCGGACACTAGACTTGTACCAAGAGACCCAGTACTTC. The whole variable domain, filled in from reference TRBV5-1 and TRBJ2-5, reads KAGVTQTPRYLIKTRGQQVTLSCSPISGHRSVSWYQQTPGQGLQFLFEYFSETQRNKGNFPGRFSGRQFSNSRSEMNVSTLELGDSALYLCASSRTLDLYQETQYFGPGTRLLVL.

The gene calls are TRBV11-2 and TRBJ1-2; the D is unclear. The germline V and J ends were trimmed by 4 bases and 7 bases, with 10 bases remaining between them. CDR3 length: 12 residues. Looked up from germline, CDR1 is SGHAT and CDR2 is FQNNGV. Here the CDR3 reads CASSSGLLGYTF. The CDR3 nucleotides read TGTGCCAGCAGCTCTGGACTCCTTGGCTACACCTTC.

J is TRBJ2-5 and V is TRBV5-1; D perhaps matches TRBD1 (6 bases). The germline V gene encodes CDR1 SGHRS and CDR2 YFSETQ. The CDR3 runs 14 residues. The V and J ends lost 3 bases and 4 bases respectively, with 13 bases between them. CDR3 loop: CASSSGTTPETQYF. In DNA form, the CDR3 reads TGCGCCAGCAGCTCCGGGACAACTCCAGAGACCCAGTACTTC.